Listed below are T cell receptor beta chains from one sample, sequenced in a study of a mutant IDH1 vaccine in newly diagnosed glioma. Their antigens remain unidentified. Using immunoSEQ multiplex PCR, the repertoire was profiled, and TCRdb retains in-frame clones only, with some absent. Among around 52,000 clones listed, approximately 78% were seen once. This sample comprised PBMCs, obtained from a glioma patient whose treatment included an IDH1 peptide vaccine. All receptors derive from a woman aged 40 to 50 with glioma. Both conserved end residues are part of each CDR3. D genes are given only for firm matches. Clone sizes are given selectively: once, few, many, or a class where the clone is expanded.

j_gene | abundance | d_gene | v_gene | CDR3aa | CDR3nt
TRBJ2-7 | NA | TRBD1 | TRBV5-4 | CASRSRDRGNYEQYF | TGTGCCAGCAGATCCCGGGACAGGGGCAACTACGAGCAGTACTTC
TRBJ2-7 | NA | NA | TRBV18 | CASSPLPGAYEQYF | TGTGCCAGCTCACCACTTCCAGGGGCCTACGAGCAGTACTTC
TRBJ1-2 | NA | NA | TRBV7-7 | CASSFPRGDIYGYTF | TGTGCTAGCAGCTTTCCCAGGGGCGACATCTATGGCTACACCTTC
TRBJ1-2 | NA | TRBD1 | TRBV19 | CASSIAGTGYFNYGYTF | TGTGCCAGTAGTATAGCTGGGACAGGGTACTTTAACTATGGCTACACCTTC
TRBJ2-3 | NA | NA | TRBV6-4 | CASSEETGTDTQYF | TGTGCCAGCAGTGAGGAGACAGGCACAGATACGCAGTATTTT
TRBJ2-7 | NA | NA | TRBV4-1 | CASSQRSSYEQYF | TGCGCCAGCAGCCAACGGAGCTCCTACGAGCAGTACTTC
TRBJ1-4 | NA | NA | TRBV5-6 | CASSRREGATNEKLFF | TGTGCCAGCAGCCGAAGGGAGGGTGCAACTAATGAAAAACTGTTTTTT
TRBJ1-2 | few | NA | TRBV7-9 | CASSDTGDRNGYTF | TGTGCCAGCAGCGATACCGGGGACCGCAATGGCTACACCTTC
TRBJ2-2 | once | TRBD1 | TRBV5-1 | CASSPTGYTGELFF | TGCGCCAGCAGCCCGACAGGGTACACCGGGGAGCTGTTTTTT
TRBJ2-3 | NA | NA | TRBV6-4 | CASSDQVTDTQYF | TGTGCCAGCAGTGACCAGGTCACAGATACGCAGTATTTT
TRBJ2-2 | once | NA | TRBV5-1 | CAGAPLDVTGELFF | TGCGCCGGGGCCCCCCTCGACGTCACCGGGGAGCTGTTTTTT
TRBJ1-4 | NA | NA | TRBV7-9 | CASSSSGGPNEKLFF | TGTGCCAGCAGCTCCTCGGGGGGGCCTAATGAAAAACTGTTTTTT
TRBJ1-1 | NA | NA | TRBV4-1 | CASSQGFMNTEAFF | TGCGCCAGCAGTCAGGGTTTTATGAACACTGAAGCTTTCTTT
TRBJ1-2 | NA | TRBD1 | TRBV6-5 | CATRVPGGYGYTF | TGTGCCACCAGGGTTCCAGGGGGCTATGGCTACACCTTC
TRBJ1-1 | NA | NA | TRBV6-6 | CAILGTEAFF | TGTGCCATCCTGGGGACTGAAGCTTTCTTT
TRBJ1-2 | NA | TRBD1 | TRBV6-1 | CASSATGEAYYGYTF | TGTGCCAGCAGTGCGACAGGGGAGGCGTACTATGGCTACACCTTC
TRBJ1-4 | NA | NA | TRBV29-1 | CSVPSTDRGEKLFF | TGCAGCGTGCCTAGCACCGACAGAGGGGAAAAACTGTTTTTT
TRBJ2-7 | NA | NA | TRBV11-2 | CASSLGQIVYEQYF | TGTGCCAGCAGCTTAGGACAGATAGTCTACGAGCAGTACTTC
TRBJ1-1 | NA | NA | TRBV11-2 | CASSLKYSNTEAFF | TGTGCCAGCAGCTTAAAGTACTCGAACACTGAAGCTTTCTTT
TRBJ1-1 | NA | NA | TRBV5-6 | CASSLPEGTEAFF | TGTGCCAGCAGCTTGCCAGAGGGGACTGAAGCTTTCTTT
TRBJ1-6 | few | NA | TRBV19 | CASSLGGSASPLHF | TGTGCCAGTAGCCTGGGGGGTAGCGCTTCACCCCTCCACTTT
TRBJ1-6 | NA | NA | TRBV30 | CAWSAKGRWGSPLHF | TGTGCCTGGAGCGCAAAAGGACGTTGGGGTTCACCCCTCCACTTT
TRBJ2-5 | NA | NA | TRBV19 | CASSMGLALYQETQYF | TGTGCCAGTAGTATGGGCCTAGCCCTCTACCAAGAGACCCAGTACTTC
TRBJ1-2 | NA | NA | TRBV10-3 | CAIREDPGYGYTF | TGTGCCATCAGGGAGGACCCTGGGTATGGCTACACCTTC
TRBJ1-1 | few | TRBD1 | TRBV4-1 | CASSLLTGGTEAFF | TGCGCCAGCAGCCTCCTGACAGGGGGGACTGAAGCTTTCTTT
TRBJ1-5 | few | TRBD1 | TRBV30 | CAWSGGVNQPQHF | TGTGCCTGGTCAGGGGGGGTAAATCAGCCCCAGCATTTT
TRBJ2-4 | NA | TRBD2 | TRBV19 | CASRTTGRAKNIQYF | TGTGCCAGTAGGACAACCGGGAGGGCCAAAAACATTCAGTACTTC
TRBJ1-3 | NA | TRBD1 | TRBV19 | CASSPGQGAGDTIYF | TGTGCCAGTAGCCCCGGACAGGGGGCTGGAGACACCATATATTTT
TRBJ2-1 | NA | NA | TRBV5-4 | CASSLSGSLNEQFF | TGTGCCAGCAGCCTGAGCGGGTCGCTCAATGAGCAGTTCTTC
TRBJ1-2 | NA | TRBD1 | TRBV6-6 | CASSYSTGGGYGYTF | TGTGCCAGCAGTTACTCGACAGGGGGGGGGTATGGCTACACCTTC
TRBJ2-6 | NA | TRBD1 | TRBV5-4 | CASSSGQGIPSGANVLTF | TGTGCCAGCAGCTCCGGACAGGGAATCCCCTCTGGGGCCAACGTCCTGACTTTC
TRBJ2-1 | NA | TRBD2 | TRBV27 | CATYSKERGGIF | TGTGCCACCTACTCCAAGGAGCGGGGGGGGATCTTC
TRBJ2-3 | NA | TRBD2 | TRBV18 | CASSRTSGGATDTQYF | TGTGCCAGCTCCCGGACTAGCGGGGGGGCGACAGATACGCAGTATTTT
TRBJ1-2 | NA | NA | TRBV30 | CAWSVFGVLGGYTF | TGTGCCTGGAGTGTATTCGGGGTATTGGGGGGCTACACCTTC